The 32 T cell receptor beta chains listed next were all sequenced from one sample in a study of OX40 agonist ivuxolimab in advanced cancers. Using immunoSEQ multiplex PCR, the repertoire was profiled, and TCRdb retains in-frame clones only, with some absent. The table records about 21,000 clones, approximately 87% of them present only once. The material sequenced was CD4+ or CD8+ T cells sorted from blood, taken in a trial of the OX40 agonist ivuxolimab. These TCRs come from an adult with an advanced solid tumor such as melanoma, head and neck, liver or kidney cancer.

The genes are TRBV4-1 and TRBJ2-5; D might be TRBD1 (6 bases). CDR1 and CDR2 from the germline V gene are MGHRA and YSYEKL. V dropped 5 bases and J dropped 2 bases, with 12 bases sitting between them. The CDR3 totals 14 residues. CDR3 coding DNA: TGCGCCAGCAGCATAAGAAGGGGGCAAGAGACCCAGTACTTC. Its protein product is CASSIRRGQETQYF.

This chain connects TRBV7-6 to TRBJ2-5; D assignment may be TRBD1 or TRBD2 (6 bases each). The CDR3 has 15 amino acids. In germline, CDR1 is SGHVS, CDR2 FNYEAQ. V was pared by 1 base and J by 0 bases, with 9 bases between. DNA of the CDR3: TGTGCCAGCAGCTTAGTAGGGGGGTACCAAGAGACCCAGTACTTC. This translates into CASSLVGGYQETQYF.

The rearrangement links TRBV7-2 to TRBJ1-6; tentative D call: TRBD1 (6 bases). The V end lost 4 bases, the J end lost 7 bases, and 14 bases lay between the germline ends. Germline CDR1 reads SGHTA; CDR2 reads FQGNSA. This CDR3 region has 15 residues. CDR3 loop: CASSWDTIFNSPLHF. CDR3 nucleotides: TGTGCCAGCAGCTGGGACACAATTTTCAATTCACCCCTCCACTTT.

This clone was detected ten times or more. The rearrangement links TRBV4-2 to TRBJ1-4, with unresolved D. V shed 4 bases and J shed 7 bases, with 7 bases lying between them. CDR1 LGHNA and CDR2 YNFKEQ come from the germline V gene. There are 12 residues in the CDR3. This CDR3 reads CASSLLGEKLFF. CDR3 sequence (DNA): TGTGCCAGCAGCCTCTTGGGTGAAAAACTGTTTTTT.

V usage is TRBV7-6 and J usage is TRBJ2-4; D call uncertain. The CDR3 contains 14 residues. The V gene lost 6 bases and the J gene lost 1 base, with 10 bases spanning the gap. Germline CDR1 SGHVS, CDR2 FNYEAQ. CDR3 nucleotide sequence: TGTGCCAGCAGTCCTCCTAGGGCCAAAAACATTCAGTACTTC. It translates to CASSPPRAKNIQYF.

The chain carries TRBV27 and TRBJ1-1, with 10 bases aligning to TRBD1. The CDR3 is made up of 15 amino acids. From germline, CDR1 is MNHEY and CDR2 SMNVEV (reference sequence). V lost 3 bases to trimming and J lost 7 bases; unmatched junction nucleotides: 8. CDR3 residues: CASSFGTGAPFEAFF. The CDR3 DNA sequence: TGTGCCAGCAGTTTCGGGACAGGGGCCCCCTTTGAAGCTTTCTTT.

The rearrangement uses TRBV7-9 and TRBJ1-6; D unclear. Between the trimmed V and J ends, which lost 3 bases and 6 bases, there was a span of 9 bases. Germline V gene lookup returns CDR1 SEHNR and CDR2 FQNEAQ (reference sequence). The CDR3 extends over 14 amino acids. The CDR3 protein is CASSFGIFNSPLHF. In DNA form, the CDR3 reads TGTGCCAGCAGCTTCGGGATATTTAATTCACCCCTCCACTTT.

For the CDR3, the DNA is TGTGCCAGCAGTTTTCTGGGGGCCGAGCAGTACTTC. Translation: CASSFLGAEQYF. The chain combines TRBV27 with TRBJ2-7; a possible D gene is TRBD1 (6 bases). Germline CDR1 reads MNHEY; CDR2 reads SMNVEV (reference sequence). Deletions cut 3 bases from V and 6 bases from J, with 9 bases between. The CDR3 is 12 residues long.

The rearrangement uses TRBV4-1 and TRBJ1-2, with D perhaps TRBD1 (6 bases). The germline V and J ends were trimmed by 2 bases and 6 bases, with 16 bases remaining between them. Germline V gene sequence: CDR1 MGHRA, CDR2 YSYEKL. The CDR3 is 15 amino acids. This CDR3 is CASSQSTQGGNGYTF. DNA of the CDR3: TGCGCCAGCAGCCAATCAACACAGGGAGGTAATGGCTACACCTTC.

V gene TRBV6-6 combines with J gene TRBJ2-7, with 7 bases matching TRBD1. Looked up from germline, CDR1 is MNHNY and CDR2 is SVGAGI (reference sequence). The junction had 7 bases not matched to a gene; V was cut back by 10 bases and J by 4 bases. The CDR3 length is 12 residues. Written as DNA, the CDR3 is TGTGCCACGACAGGGTTGGGTTACGAGCAGTACTTC. Translating gives CATTGLGYEQYF.

This clone was picked up one time. This chain connects TRBV6-1 to TRBJ1-2, with 9 bases matching TRBD1. The CDR3 sequence is 13 residues long. CDR1 MNHNS and CDR2 SASEGT come from the germline V gene. V lost 5 bases, J lost 4 bases, and 2 bases stayed unmatched. The CDR3 DNA follows: TGTGCCAGCAGTTGGGGACAGGGCTATGGCTACACCTTC. This sequence encodes CASSWGQGYGYTF.

The V gene is TRBV2, the J gene TRBJ2-2; D is ambiguous. The CDR3 contains 14 residues. CDR1 and CDR2 (germline): SNHLY, FYNNEI. Deletions cut 10 bases from V and 0 bases from J, with 12 bases between. The CDR3 nucleotides read TGTGCCAACACACGACGCACGAACACCGGGGAGCTGTTTTTT. Protein product: CANTRRTNTGELFF.

In its sample, this clone was seen once. V and J are TRBV27 and TRBJ2-5, with TRBD2 identical over 11 bases. Looked up from germline, CDR1 is MNHEY and CDR2 is SMNVEV (reference sequence). V shed 6 bases, J shed 2 bases, and the junction held 2 bases outside the gene matches. CDR3 size: 14 residues. The CDR3 coding sequence is TGTGCCAGCAGGAGACTAGCGGGGCAAGAGACCCAGTACTTC. This translates into CASRRLAGQETQYF.

This rearrangement joins TRBV28 to TRBJ2-7; either TRBD1 or TRBD2 may fit D (5 bases each). There are 13 residues in the CDR3. Trimming removed 1 base from V and 6 bases from J, with 10 bases in between. The V gene's germline CDR1 is MDHEN and CDR2 SYDVKM. This chain's CDR3 is CASSLFGGAEQYF. The CDR3 coding sequence is TGTGCCAGCAGTTTATTTGGGGGAGCCGAGCAGTACTTC.

The rearrangement uses TRBV11-2 and TRBJ2-7; D possibly uses TRBD1 or TRBD2 (6 bases each). CDR3 length: 19 amino acids. V was pared by 1 base and J by 7 bases, with 29 bases between. Germline loops: CDR1 SGHAT, CDR2 FQNNGV. The CDR3 region is CASSLAEGEVRWISGEQYF. The CDR3 DNA reads as TGTGCCAGCAGCTTAGCGGAGGGGGAGGTGAGGTGGATTTCAGGAGAGCAGTACTTC.

In regard to this clone: At one end the junction does not follow the germline gene, possibly because of a read error. Distinct nucleotide sequences in the sample also encode this CDR3. The chain couples TRBV5-1 to TRBJ2-7; unclear D gene. Per germline, CDR1 SGHRS and CDR2 YFSETQ. CDR3 length: 13 residues. The CDR3 loop reads CASSYGRPYEQYF. CDR3 sequence (DNA): TGTGCCAGCAGTTACGGGCGGCCCTACGAGCAGTACTTC.

This chain links TRBV7-4 with TRBJ2-3; D unclear. This CDR3 contains 9 residues. Germline V gene data show CDR1 as SGHVT and CDR2 as SQSDAQ. V dropped 8 bases and J dropped 4 bases, with 1 base sitting between them. CDR3 bases: TGTGCCAGCTCAGATACGCAGTATTTT. This translates into CASSDTQYF.

This clone was counted a few times. J is TRBJ1-2 and V is TRBV5-1; D gene ambiguous. Germline V gene lookup returns CDR1 SGHRS and CDR2 YFSETQ. CDR3 length equals 14 residues. V gave up 0 bases and J gave up 6 bases, with 12 bases separating them. For the CDR3, the DNA is TGCGCCAGCAGCTTGGAGTCGGGGTCGGATGGCTACACCTTC. Translated, it gives CASSLESGSDGYTF.

This clone was observed once. The chain links TRBV6-6 to TRBJ2-1; possible D gene TRBD2, 7 bases. CDR3 length: 15 amino acids. From germline, CDR1 is MNHNY and CDR2 SVGAGI (reference sequence). Trimming took 6 bases from V and 7 from J, leaving 19 bases between them. DNA for the CDR3: TGTGCCAGCAGCTTCGAGGGGGGGCTCGGTAATGAGCAGTTCTTC. This translates into CASSFEGGLGNEQFF.

The chain uses TRBV9 and TRBJ1-6; 8 positions agree with TRBD1. The CDR3 spans 16 residues. With 3 bases clipped from V and 10 bases from J, the junction kept 12 bases outside the gene matches. Germline V CDR1 and CDR2: SGDLS, YYNGEE. In nucleotides, the CDR3 is TGTGCCAGCAGCGCCCCAGACTCAGGGGGCGAATCACCCCTCCACTTT. Its translation: CASSAPDSGGESPLHF.

This chain joins TRBV19 and TRBJ2-7, with a possible D match to TRBD1 (5 bases). This CDR3 region has 17 residues. V was cut by 9 bases and J by 2 bases, with 26 bases left in between. Germline CDR1 reads LNHDA; CDR2 reads SQIVND (reference sequence). CDR3 coding DNA: TGTGCCAGGTGGGGCCCTATGGTAATTAGGTGTCCCTACGAGCAGTACTTC. Protein: CARWGPMVIRCPYEQYF.

This rearrangement joins TRBV7-9 to TRBJ1-4; possible D gene TRBD1, 5 bases. The CDR3 loop spans 13 amino acids. The V end lost 7 bases, the J end lost 17 bases, and 23 bases lay between the germline ends. Germline lookup yields CDR1 SEHNR and CDR2 FQNEAQ (reference sequence). CDR3 in amino acids: CASTYRDVDGIFF. The CDR3 nucleotides are TGTGCCAGCACCTATCGGGACGTGGATGGAATTTTTTTT.

The rearrangement uses TRBV6-5 and TRBJ2-3; 8 positions agree with TRBD1. CDR1 is MNHEY and CDR2 is SVGAGI in the germline V gene. Unmatched junction bases numbered 3, after V lost 5 bases and J lost 2 bases. This CDR3 comprises 14 residues. The CDR3, as DNA: TGTGCCAGCAGTGACAGGGGTGACACAGATACGCAGTATTTT. It yields the protein CASSDRGDTDTQYF.

The rearrangement joins TRBV5-8 to TRBJ1-3; D unresolved. CDR3 length: 14 residues. Germline CDR1 and CDR2: SGHTS and YDEGEE. V was pared by 6 bases and J by 0 bases, with 10 bases between. CDR3 sequence: CASKSASSGNTIYF. CDR3 DNA: TGTGCCAGCAAAAGCGCCAGCTCTGGAAACACCATATATTTT.

The chain uses TRBV6-1 and TRBJ2-7; 9 bases line up with TRBD1. This CDR3 has 15 residues. The J segment lost 2 bases and the V segment lost 3 bases, leaving 5 bases of the junction unmatched. In germline, CDR1 is MNHNS, CDR2 SASEGT. CDR3 DNA: TGTGCCAGCAGTGAGGGACAGGGAGACACCTACGAGCAGTACTTC. Protein product: CASSEGQGDTYEQYF.

In nucleotides, the CDR3 is TGTGCCAGCAGTTTCGGAAGGGTATCACCTCAAGAGACCCAGTACTTC. The encoded protein is CASSFGRVSPQETQYF. The V call is TRBV28, the J call TRBJ2-5, with no clear D. The V end lost 3 bases, the J end lost 2 bases, and 16 bases lay between the germline ends. The CDR3 is 16 amino acids. Germline V CDR1 and CDR2: MDHEN, SYDVKM. Complete variable domain (other parts from reference TRBV28 and TRBJ2-5): DVKVTQSSRYLVKRTGEKVFLECVQDMDHENMFWYRQDPGLGLRLIYFSYDVKMKEKGDIPEGYSVSREKKERFSLILESASTNQTSMYLCASSFGRVSPQETQYFGPGTRLLVL.

This chain uses TRBV6-5 with TRBJ2-7; tentatively, D is TRBD2 (6 bases). Trimming removed 7 bases at V and 9 bases at J, with 19 bases between. The V gene's germline CDR1 is MNHEY and CDR2 SVGAGI. CDR3 length: 13 amino acids. The CDR3 DNA reads as TGTGCCAGCACCATCGGCGGCCTAGCGACGCAGTACTTC. It codes for CASTIGGLATQYF.

The V call is TRBV5-1, the J call TRBJ1-2; 8 bases map to TRBD1. The V gene's germline CDR1 is SGHRS and CDR2 YFSETQ. V gave up 3 bases and J gave up 6 bases; unmatched junction bases: 4. The CDR3 is made up of 13 amino acids. In nucleotides, the CDR3 is TGCGCCAGCAGCTGGGGGACAGGAGATGGCTACACCTTC. Encoded protein: CASSWGTGDGYTF. The variable domain in full, with the rest retrieved from reference TRBV5-1 and TRBJ1-2, is KAGVTQTPRYLIKTRGQQVTLSCSPISGHRSVSWYQQTPGQGLQFLFEYFSETQRNKGNFPGRFSGRQFSNSRSEMNVSTLELGDSALYLCASSWGTGDGYTFGSGTRLTVV.

The chain links TRBV6-6 to TRBJ2-3, with D perhaps being TRBD1 or TRBD2 (6 bases each). This CDR3 spans 16 amino acids. With 7 bases removed from V and 4 bases from J, the gap between germline ends came to 21 bases. CDR1 is MNHNY, CDR2 SVGAGI, per germline (reference sequence). The CDR3 coding sequence is TGTGCCAGCACCACGGAGGGCGGGACATCCGCAGATACGCAGTATTTT. Translated, it gives CASTTEGGTSADTQYF.

The genes are TRBV5-4 and TRBJ2-2; 8 nucleotides agree with TRBD1. Trimming removed 2 bases from V and 7 bases from J; junction bases left unmatched: 7. Germline loops: CDR1 SGHNT, CDR2 YYREEE (reference sequence). This CDR3 is 15 amino acids long. The chain's CDR3 is CASSLSQGAGGELFF. In nucleotides, the CDR3 is TGTGCCAGCAGCTTAAGCCAGGGGGCAGGCGGGGAGCTGTTTTTT.

The rearrangement uses TRBV2 and TRBJ1-1; D unresolved. Germline CDR1 is SNHLY and CDR2 is FYNNEI. CDR3 length: 13 amino acids. Trimming pared 3 bases from V and 3 bases from J, leaving 8 bases between. The CDR3 reads CASSDPRDTEAFF. The CDR3 coding sequence is TGTGCCAGCAGTGACCCAAGGGACACTGAAGCTTTCTTT.

The chain couples TRBV5-1 to TRBJ1-1; 7 nucleotides agree with TRBD1. Losses at the gene ends were 0 bases for V and 4 bases for J; bases not matched to a gene: 3. This CDR3 is built from 14 residues. The germline V gene encodes CDR1 SGHRS and CDR2 YFSETQ. CDR3 protein: CASSLGQGGTEAFF. As DNA, the CDR3 is TGCGCCAGCAGCTTGGGGCAGGGGGGCACTGAAGCTTTCTTT.